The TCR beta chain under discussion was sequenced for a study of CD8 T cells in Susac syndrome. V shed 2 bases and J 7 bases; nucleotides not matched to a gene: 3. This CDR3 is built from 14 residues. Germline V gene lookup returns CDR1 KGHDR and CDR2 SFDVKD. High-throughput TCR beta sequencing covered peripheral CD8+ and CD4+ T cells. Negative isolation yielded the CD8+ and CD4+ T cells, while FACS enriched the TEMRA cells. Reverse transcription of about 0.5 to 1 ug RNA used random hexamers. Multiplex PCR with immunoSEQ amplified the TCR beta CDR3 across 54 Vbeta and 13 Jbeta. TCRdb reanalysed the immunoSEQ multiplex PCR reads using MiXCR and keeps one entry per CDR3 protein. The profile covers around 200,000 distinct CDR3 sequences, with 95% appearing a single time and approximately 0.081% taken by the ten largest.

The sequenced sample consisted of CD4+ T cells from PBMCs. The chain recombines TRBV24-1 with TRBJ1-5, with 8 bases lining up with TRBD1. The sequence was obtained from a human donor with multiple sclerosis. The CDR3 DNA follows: TGTGCCACCAGTGATTCGACAGGGGACCAGCCCCAGCATTTT. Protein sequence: CATSDSTGDQPQHF.